These 5 T cell receptor beta chains came from one sample sequenced in a study of control samples from healthy donors and cancer patients. Sequencing used immunoSEQ multiplex PCR; TCRdb keeps in-frame clones, though not all of them. The data hold approximately 110,000 clones, with about 89% observed a single time. The specimen sequenced was blood. These TCRs come from a woman younger than 30 in good health.

The chain uses TRBV20-1 and TRBJ1-1; D gene ambiguous. V lost 5 bases, J lost 5 bases, and 6 bases lay in between. The CDR3 sequence is 10 residues long. Germline V lookup: CDR1 DFQATT, CDR2 SNEGSKA (reference sequence). The CDR3 sequence: CSAEGTEAFF. For the CDR3, the DNA is TGCAGTGCTGAAGGGACTGAAGCTTTCTTT.

The rearrangement links TRBV7-2 to TRBJ2-7; 7 positions agree with TRBD1. J gave up 0 bases and V 6 bases, and 5 bases lay outside the gene matches. The CDR3 spans 14 residues. CDR1 and CDR2 from the germline V gene are SGHTA and FQGNSA. The CDR3: CASRTGWGSYEQYF. In DNA, the CDR3 is TGTGCCAGCAGGACAGGGTGGGGCTCCTACGAGCAGTACTTC.

This chain connects TRBV3-1 (or the pseudogene TRBV3-2) to TRBJ2-1; 10 nucleotides line up with TRBD2. From germline, CDR1 is LGHDT and CDR2 YNNKEL (reference sequence). The CDR3 is made up of 17 amino acids. V shed 4 bases, J shed 6 bases, and the junction held 12 bases outside the gene matches. CDR3 nucleotides: TGTGCCAGCAGCCGGAACAAAGCGGGGGGGCGAATCAATGAGCAGTTCTTC. Its translation is CASSRNKAGGRINEQFF.

This chain uses TRBV27 with TRBJ2-7; D gene unclear. Trimming removed 5 bases from V and 7 bases from J, with 12 bases in between. The CDR3 loop spans 12 amino acids. CDR1 MNHEY and CDR2 SMNVEV come from the germline V gene (reference sequence). CDR3 coding DNA: TGTGCCAGCAGTCCATGGGTGGGGGAGCAGTACTTC. Translation gives CASSPWVGEQYF.

The count of this clone is one. The chain uses TRBV27 and TRBJ1-2; possibly TRBD1 for D (5 bases). Deletions cut 0 bases from V and 8 bases from J, with 16 bases between. Germline lookup yields CDR1 MNHEY and CDR2 SMNVEV (reference sequence). There are 15 residues in the CDR3. The CDR3 DNA sequence: TGTGCCAGCAGTTTATCGTTAGGGGAGGCTGAAGGCTACACCTTC. It encodes CASSLSLGEAEGYTF.